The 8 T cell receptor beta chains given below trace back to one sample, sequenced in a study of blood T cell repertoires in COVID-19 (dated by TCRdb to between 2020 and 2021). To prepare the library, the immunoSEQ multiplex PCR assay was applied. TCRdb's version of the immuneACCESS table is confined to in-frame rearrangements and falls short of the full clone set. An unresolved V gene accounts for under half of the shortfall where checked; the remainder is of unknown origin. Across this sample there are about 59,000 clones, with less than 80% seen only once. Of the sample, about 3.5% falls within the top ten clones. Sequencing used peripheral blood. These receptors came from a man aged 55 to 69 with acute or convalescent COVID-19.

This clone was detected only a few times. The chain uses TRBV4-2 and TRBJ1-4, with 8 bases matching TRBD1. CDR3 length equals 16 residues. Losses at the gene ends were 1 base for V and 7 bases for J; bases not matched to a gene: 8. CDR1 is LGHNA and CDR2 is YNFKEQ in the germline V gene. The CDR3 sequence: CASSQVERQGFEKLFF. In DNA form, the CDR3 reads TGTGCCAGCAGCCAAGTAGAAAGACAGGGGTTTGAAAAACTGTTTTTT.

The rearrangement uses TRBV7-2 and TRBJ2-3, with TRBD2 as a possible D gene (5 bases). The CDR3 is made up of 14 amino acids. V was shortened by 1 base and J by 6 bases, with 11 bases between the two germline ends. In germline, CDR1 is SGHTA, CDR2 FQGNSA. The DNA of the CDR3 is TGTGCCAGCAGCTTAGGAGGGCAATACGATACGCAGTATTTT. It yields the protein CASSLGGQYDTQYF.

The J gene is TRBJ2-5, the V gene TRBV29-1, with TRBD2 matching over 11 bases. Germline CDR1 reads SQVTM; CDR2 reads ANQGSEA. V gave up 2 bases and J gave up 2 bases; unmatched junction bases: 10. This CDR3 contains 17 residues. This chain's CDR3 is CSVERTSGWRRQETQYF. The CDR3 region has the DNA TGCAGCGTTGAACGGACTAGCGGGTGGCGGAGACAAGAGACCCAGTACTTC.

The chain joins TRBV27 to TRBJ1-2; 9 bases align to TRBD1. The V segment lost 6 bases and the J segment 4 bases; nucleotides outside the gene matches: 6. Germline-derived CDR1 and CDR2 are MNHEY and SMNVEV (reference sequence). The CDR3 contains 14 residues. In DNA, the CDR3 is TGTGCCAGCAGAAGGGGACAGGGTGGCTATGGCTACACCTTC. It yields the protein CASRRGQGGYGYTF.

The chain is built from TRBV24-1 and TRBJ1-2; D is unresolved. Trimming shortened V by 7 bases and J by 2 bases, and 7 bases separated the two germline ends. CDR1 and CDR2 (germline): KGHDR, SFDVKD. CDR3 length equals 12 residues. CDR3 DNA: TGTGCCACCAGCATAACAAACTATGGCTACACCTTC. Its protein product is CATSITNYGYTF.

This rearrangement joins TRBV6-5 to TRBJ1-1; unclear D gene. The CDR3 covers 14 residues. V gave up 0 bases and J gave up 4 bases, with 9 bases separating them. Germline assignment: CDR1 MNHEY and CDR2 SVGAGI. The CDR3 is CASSYSSDFTEAFF. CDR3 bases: TGTGCCAGCAGTTACTCTTCAGACTTCACTGAAGCTTTCTTT.

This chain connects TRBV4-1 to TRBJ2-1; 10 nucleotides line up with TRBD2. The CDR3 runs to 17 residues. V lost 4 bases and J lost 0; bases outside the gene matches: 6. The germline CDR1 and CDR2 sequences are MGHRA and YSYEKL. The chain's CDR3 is CASSRQGLAPSYNEQFF. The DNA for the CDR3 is TGCGCCAGCAGCCGCCAGGGACTAGCGCCCTCCTACAATGAGCAGTTCTTC.

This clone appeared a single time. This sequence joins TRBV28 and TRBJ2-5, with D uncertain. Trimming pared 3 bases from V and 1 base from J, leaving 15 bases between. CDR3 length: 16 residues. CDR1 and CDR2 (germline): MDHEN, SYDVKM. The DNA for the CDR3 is TGTGCCAGCAGTTTCCCAGGCGAACCCATCCAAGAGACCCAGTACTTC. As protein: CASSFPGEPIQETQYF.